Below, 28 T cell receptor beta chains from the same sample are listed, as sequenced in a study of shared clonotypes between healthy human individuals. The table came from immunoSEQ multiplex PCR; TCRdb's copy has only in-frame clones and leaves some out. Among around 300,000 clones listed, around 86% were seen once. Sequenced material: memory CD8+ T cells sorted from blood. Regarding subset: CD45RO+ cells pooled with CCR7-negative TemRA cells. The origin of the receptors is a man aged 18 to 35 in good health.

This clone was seen only once. This rearrangement joins TRBV4-1 to TRBJ1-5; D is unresolved. The V gene's germline CDR1 is MGHRA and CDR2 YSYEKL. The V gene lost 1 base and the J gene lost 2 bases, with 6 bases spanning the gap. The CDR3 runs to 14 residues. The CDR3 DNA is TGCGCCAGCAGCCAAGGGTGGGGCAATCAGCCCCAGCATTTT. It translates to CASSQGWGNQPQHF.

V is TRBV9 and J is TRBJ1-1; TRBD1 matches 8 bases. The germline V gene encodes CDR1 SGDLS and CDR2 YYNGEE. After removal of 4 bases from V and 1 base from J, the junction contained 6 bases not matched to a gene. CDR3 length equals 15 residues. CDR3: CASSNRTGRNTEAFF. The DNA for the CDR3 is TGTGCCAGCAGCAATCGGACAGGGAGGAACACTGAAGCTTTCTTT.

The chain has TRBV2 and TRBJ2-7; D might be TRBD2 (5 bases). This CDR3 spans 14 amino acids. Germline lookup yields CDR1 SNHLY and CDR2 FYNNEI. Trimming left V 7 bases short and J 0 bases short, with 13 bases between. CDR3 residues: CASKEGLNSYEQYF. As DNA, the CDR3 is TGTGCCAGCAAGGAAGGACTTAACTCCTACGAGCAGTACTTC.

This sequence joins TRBV19 and TRBJ1-1; D may be TRBD1 (5 bases). This CDR3 contains 13 residues. The germline V gene has CDR1 LNHDA and CDR2 SQIVND (reference sequence). Trimming cost V 7 bases and J 0 bases, with 9 bases left between them. CDR3: CASKWGLNTEAFF. In nucleotides, the CDR3 is TGTGCCAGTAAGTGGGGGTTGAACACTGAAGCTTTCTTT. The full variable domain, with the rest looked up from reference TRBV19 and TRBJ1-1, is DGGITQSPKYLFRKEGQNVTLSCEQNLNHDAMYWYRQDPGQGLRLIYYSQIVNDFQKGDIAEGYSVSREKKESFPLTVTSAQKNPTAFYLCASKWGLNTEAFFGQGTRLTVV.

The table lists this clone with many counts. This chain uses TRBV7-9 with TRBJ2-4; 11 nucleotides agree with TRBD1. The CDR3 extends over 13 amino acids. Trimming removed 4 bases from V and 8 bases from J; junction bases left unmatched: 1. Germline-derived CDR1 and CDR2 are SEHNR and FQNEAQ (reference sequence). The DNA for the CDR3 is TGTGCCAGCAGCTCGGGACAGGGGGACATTCAGTACTTC. Translating gives CASSSGQGDIQYF.

Many counts were recorded for this clone. The chain recombines TRBV6-1 with TRBJ1-5; TRBD1 aligns across 7 bases. The CDR3 is made up of 16 amino acids. V lost 2 bases to trimming and J lost 6 bases; unmatched junction nucleotides: 10. The germline V gene encodes CDR1 MNHNS and CDR2 SASEGT. The CDR3 DNA reads as TGTGCCAGCAGTGAAAGTGGGGCAGGGGGTAGTCAGCCCCAGCATTTT. Its protein product is CASSESGAGGSQPQHF.

This clone was counted ten times or more. The V gene is TRBV9, the J gene TRBJ1-1; tentatively, D is TRBD1 (5 bases). With 4 bases removed from V and 1 base from J, the gap between germline ends came to 11 bases. The CDR3 runs to 14 residues. Germline CDR1 SGDLS, CDR2 YYNGEE. CDR3 region: CASSWGLGNTEAFF. CDR3 in DNA: TGTGCCAGCAGCTGGGGACTGGGGAACACTGAAGCTTTCTTT.

The chain carries TRBV4-1 and TRBJ1-4; the D gene is possibly TRBD1 (5 bases). This CDR3 is built from 16 residues. Germline-derived CDR1 and CDR2 are MGHRA and YSYEKL. The V and J ends lost 2 bases and 4 bases respectively, with 14 bases between them. CDR3 region: CASSQSQGLNNEKLFF. Here the CDR3 DNA reads TGCGCCAGCAGCCAATCCCAGGGCCTGAATAATGAAAAACTGTTTTTT.

The J gene is TRBJ2-3, the V gene TRBV5-6; maybe TRBD2 (5 bases). V lost 0 bases and J lost 7, with 6 bases in between. The CDR3 length is 12 residues. The germline CDR1 and CDR2 sequences are SGHDT and YYEEEE. CDR3 loop: CASSLGRYTQYF. For the CDR3, the DNA is TGTGCCAGCAGCTTGGGGAGGTATACGCAGTATTTT.

The chain has TRBV28 and TRBJ1-3; no definite D call. The germline gives CDR1 MDHEN, CDR2 SYDVKM. This CDR3 has 13 residues. Deletions cut 6 bases from V and 4 bases from J, with 10 bases between. The CDR3 is CASRPPGGNTIYF. CDR3 sequence (DNA): TGTGCCAGCAGGCCACCGGGGGGAAACACCATATATTTT.

This chain joins TRBV9 and TRBJ2-3, with 16 bases aligning to TRBD2. Trimming cost V 4 bases and J 5 bases; bases outside gene matches: 10. This CDR3 spans 18 amino acids. CDR1 and CDR2 from the germline V gene are SGDLS and YYNGEE. In DNA form, the CDR3 reads TGTGCCAGCAGCCCCGGGACTAGCGGGAGGGAGGGGAGAGATACGCAGTATTTT. It is translated as CASSPGTSGREGRDTQYF.

The V call is TRBV27, the J call TRBJ2-7; D gene uncertain. Germline CDR1 is MNHEY and CDR2 is SMNVEV (reference sequence). This CDR3 spans 12 amino acids. V was pared by 2 bases and J by 2 bases, with 4 bases between. In DNA, the CDR3 is TGTGCCAGCAGTTTAGAGGCCTACGAGCAGTACTTC. This encodes CASSLEAYEQYF.

The chain links TRBV10-2 to TRBJ2-1; 11 bases are a match to TRBD2. The CDR3 totals 15 residues. Unmatched junction bases numbered 6, after V lost 2 bases and J lost 9 bases. CDR1 WSHSY and CDR2 SAAADI come from the germline V gene. CDR3 loop: CASSEETSGTIEQFF. The CDR3 DNA follows: TGCGCCAGCAGTGAGGAGACTAGCGGGACTATTGAGCAGTTCTTC.

This clone was detected once. V gene TRBV10-3 combines with J gene TRBJ2-3; possible D gene TRBD2, 5 bases. There are 16 residues in the CDR3. The germline V and J ends were trimmed by 6 bases and 3 bases, with 19 bases remaining between them. The V gene's germline CDR1 is ENHRY and CDR2 SYGVKD. This CDR3 reads CAIREDDAGLTDTQYF. In DNA, the CDR3 is TGTGCCATCAGGGAGGACGATGCGGGCTTGACAGATACGCAGTATTTT.

The CDR3 sequence: CASSQVKRGDNEQFF. The CDR3 DNA reads as TGCGCCAGCAGCCAAGTCAAACGTGGGGACAATGAGCAGTTCTTC. This rearrangement joins TRBV4-3 to TRBJ2-1; no clear D. The germline CDR1 and CDR2 sequences are LGHNA and YSLEER. Deletions cut 1 base from V and 5 bases from J, with 12 bases between. CDR3 length: 15 amino acids.

The chain joins TRBV11-3 to TRBJ1-3; possible D gene TRBD1, 6 bases. Germline V gene data show CDR1 as SGHNT and CDR2 as YENEEA. The CDR3 has 13 residues. V was trimmed by 4 bases and J by 3 bases, leaving 7 bases between them. The CDR3 coding sequence is TGTGCCAGCAGCTACAGGGTTGGAAACACCATATATTTT. Its protein is CASSYRVGNTIYF.

This clone was recorded only once. This chain uses TRBV19 with TRBJ2-1, with TRBD2 matching 9 bases. The germline gives CDR1 LNHDA, CDR2 SQIVND (reference sequence). CDR3 length: 18 amino acids. The V gene end was trimmed by 0 bases and the J gene end by 5 bases; junction bases not matched to a gene: 11. CDR3 sequence reads: CASSIDLFRTSDNNEQFF. The DNA of the CDR3 is TGTGCCAGTAGTATAGATCTATTTCGGACTAGCGACAACAATGAGCAGTTCTTC.

This clone has at least ten counts. V gene TRBV15 combines with J gene TRBJ2-1; TRBD2 agrees at 7 bases. The CDR3 is 13 amino acids. CDR1 is LNHNV, CDR2 YYDKDF, per germline (reference sequence). The junction had 6 bases not matched to a gene; V was cut back by 5 bases and J by 8 bases. This CDR3 is CATSGGLVDEQFF. The CDR3 bases are TGTGCCACCAGCGGCGGACTAGTGGATGAGCAGTTCTTC.

In DNA form, the CDR3 reads TGTGCCAGCAGCAACCCGACAGGGCAAGGGGCGTACTTC. Translated, it gives CASSNPTGQGAYF. V usage is TRBV7-9 and J usage is TRBJ2-7; TRBD1 matches 7 bases. The germline V gene encodes CDR1 SEHNR and CDR2 FQNEAQ (reference sequence). The CDR3 runs to 13 residues. Germline trimming cut 5 bases from V and 12 bases from J; bases unmatched to any gene: 13. Using reference TRBV7-9 and TRBJ2-7 for the parts outside the CDR3, the full variable domain is DTGVSQNPRHKITKRGQNVTFRCDPISEHNRLYWYRQTLGQGPEFLTYFQNEAQLEKSRLLSDRFSAERPKGSFSTLEIQRTEQGDSAMYLCASSNPTGQGAYFGPGTRLTVT.

In DNA, the CDR3 is TGCAGCGGAGGGATGAACACCGGGGAGCTGTTTTTT. This codes for CSGGMNTGELFF. The chain carries TRBV29-1 and TRBJ2-2; D possibly corresponds to TRBD2 (5 bases). CDR3 length equals 12 residues. The germline V and J ends were trimmed by 7 bases and 1 base, with 7 bases remaining between them. Germline-derived CDR1 and CDR2 are SQVTM and ANQGSEA.

The rearrangement uses TRBV7-4 and TRBJ1-3; maybe TRBD1 (6 bases). The V and J ends lost 6 bases and 0 bases respectively, with 15 bases between them. The CDR3 spans 16 residues. The V gene's germline CDR1 is SGHVT and CDR2 SQSDAQ. CDR3 in amino acids: CASSRRDTGSGNTIYF. The CDR3 DNA reads TGTGCCAGCAGTCGCCGGGACACCGGCTCTGGAAACACCATATATTTT. Supplemented by reference TRBV7-4 and TRBJ1-3, the full variable domain reads GAGVSQSPRYKVAKRGRDVALRCDSISGHVTLYWYRQTLGQGSEVLTYSQSDAQRDKSGRPSGRFSAERPERSVSTLKIQRTEQGDSAVYLCASSRRDTGSGNTIYFGEGSWLTVV.

On this clone: This clone may be a read error of a much larger clone one base away. Other nucleotide sequences in the sample specify the same CDR3. The J gene is TRBJ2-1, the V gene TRBV6-5; D is unclear. The CDR3 runs 11 residues. In germline, CDR1 is MNHEY, CDR2 SVGAGI. V was clipped by 2 bases and J by 7 bases, with 3 bases between them. The CDR3 bases are TGTGCCAGCAGTTACGGTAATGAGCAGTTCTTC. Protein sequence: CASSYGNEQFF.

This clone appeared a single time. The chain carries TRBV4-3 and TRBJ2-1, with 10 bases lining up with TRBD1. V lost 1 base and J lost 5; bases outside the gene matches: 2. CDR3 length: 15 amino acids. Looked up from germline, CDR1 is LGHNA and CDR2 is YSLEER. The CDR3 spells CASSQGDRGDNEQFF. The CDR3 nucleotides are TGCGCCAGCAGCCAAGGGGACAGGGGAGACAATGAGCAGTTCTTC.

V usage is TRBV29-1 and J usage is TRBJ1-1, with D perhaps matching TRBD1 (6 bases). The germline CDR1 and CDR2 sequences are SQVTM and ANQGSEA. This CDR3 contains 14 residues. Trimming pared 4 bases from V and 1 base from J, leaving 13 bases between. Here the CDR3 DNA reads TGCAGCGTTGCGGGGGGCGGCGGGAACACTGAAGCTTTCTTT. Translating it yields CSVAGGGGNTEAFF.

A single count supports this clone. The J gene is TRBJ2-3, the V gene TRBV5-4; D tentatively reads TRBD1 or TRBD2 (6 bases each). CDR3 length equals 15 residues. The V end lost 1 base, the J end lost 2 bases, and 11 bases lay between the germline ends. The V gene's germline CDR1 is SGHNT and CDR2 YYREEE (reference sequence). Here the CDR3 reads CASSLTGAFTDTQYF. The CDR3 region has the DNA TGTGCCAGCAGCTTGACGGGGGCTTTCACAGATACGCAGTATTTT.

The chain has TRBV6-1 and TRBJ1-1; tentatively, D is TRBD1 (6 bases). Trimming shortened V by 3 bases and J by 6 bases, and 11 bases separated the two germline ends. CDR1 MNHNS and CDR2 SASEGT come from the germline V gene. The CDR3 runs 13 residues. DNA of the CDR3: TGTGCCAGCAGTGACCACAGGGACGCTGAAGCTTTCTTT. Its protein is CASSDHRDAEAFF.

This chain links TRBV5-1 with TRBJ2-7; TRBD1 might be the D (6 bases). Germline loops: CDR1 SGHRS, CDR2 YFSETQ. The CDR3 spans 14 residues. Trimming left V 3 bases short and J 0 bases short, with 10 bases between. CDR3 residues: CASSYLDSSYEQYF. DNA of the CDR3: TGCGCCAGCAGCTACTTGGACAGCTCCTACGAGCAGTACTTC.

This sequence joins TRBV7-9 and TRBJ2-2; maybe TRBD2 (5 bases). Trimming pared 0 bases from V and 3 bases from J, leaving 5 bases between. This CDR3 spans 14 amino acids. The germline V gene has CDR1 SEHNR and CDR2 FQNEAQ (reference sequence). DNA for the CDR3: TGTGCCAGCAGCTTAGCGGGAGACACCGGGGAGCTGTTTTTT. This codes for CASSLAGDTGELFF.